This note documents a single TCR beta chain sequence. What it binds is not known. The time point denotes: pretreatment peripheral blood. Each individual provided 1 to 8 samples (taken pretreatment and on-treatment). Germline V lookup: CDR1 MNHEY, CDR2 SMNVEV (reference sequence). The CDR3 contains 14 residues. Trimming at V came to 6 bases and at J to 4 bases, leaving 7 bases not matched to a gene. The sample originates from a study of PD-L1 blockade in urothelial cancer. Across the whole study: As for prior chemotherapy regimens, patients had received 0 to 3. Analyses used blood from 3 weeks (second dose) and 6 weeks after treatment start. Overall study results and limits: Patients with below-median pretreatment blood clonality survived longer.

Assay: immunoSEQ multiplex PCR; the TCRdb copy retains only in-frame clones and omits some. Found here are tens of thousands of clones, over 75% of them singletons; the top ten hold 1.6%. The source of this sequence is a man in his 70s with urothelial cancer. The sequencing here drew on PBMCs, taken around atezolizumab (anti-PD-L1) treatment. The chain joins TRBV27 to TRBJ2-3; 7 positions agree with TRBD2. CDR3 DNA: TGTGCCAGCAGAAGACTAGCCATCCCAGATACGCAGTATTTT. As protein: CASRRLAIPDTQYF.